Below, 30 T cell receptor beta chains from the same sample are listed, as sequenced in a study of blood T cell repertoires in COVID-19. TCRdb's copy holds only in-frame clones and misses some; the assay was immunoSEQ multiplex PCR. The top ten clones hold over 9% of a sample with 100,000 to 150,000 clones, 70% to 85% of them seen once. What was sequenced was peripheral blood. Receptor source: a woman aged 55-70 years with acute or convalescent COVID-19.

The chain employs TRBV9 and TRBJ1-4; tentatively, D is TRBD1 (6 bases). Trimming pared 4 bases from V and 0 bases from J, leaving 16 bases between. The CDR3 contains 17 residues. Germline lookup yields CDR1 SGDLS and CDR2 YYNGEE. The CDR3 is CASSPGVSIATNEKLFF. The CDR3 DNA follows: TGTGCCAGCAGCCCAGGGGTCTCCATAGCAACTAATGAAAAACTGTTTTTT.

The chain is built from TRBV2 and TRBJ1-3; no definite D call. This CDR3 region has 13 residues. The V gene's germline CDR1 is SNHLY and CDR2 FYNNEI. V dropped 8 bases and J dropped 0 bases, with 8 bases sitting between them. CDR3 sequence: CASGLYSGNTIYF. CDR3 bases: TGTGCCAGCGGGCTCTACTCTGGAAACACCATATATTTT.

This clone has only one observation. The chain is built from TRBV4-2 and TRBJ1-2; perhaps TRBD1 as D (6 bases). Germline CDR1 and CDR2: LGHNA and YNFKEQ. This CDR3 spans 14 amino acids. Trimming took off 3 bases at V and 2 bases at J, with 10 bases between the two ends. The CDR3, as DNA: TGTGCCAGCAGCCATTCAGGGGCAAACTATGGCTACACCTTC. It codes for CASSHSGANYGYTF.

J is TRBJ1-2 and V is TRBV12-3 or TRBV12-4, with D maybe TRBD1 (6 bases). Trimming removed 5 bases from V and 4 bases from J, with 11 bases in between. The CDR3 has 13 amino acids. The CDR3 DNA reads as TGTGCCAGCAGTCAAGGACAGAGCTATGGCTACACCTTC. Translating gives CASSQGQSYGYTF.

The chain recombines TRBV19 with TRBJ2-1; the D gene is possibly TRBD2 (5 bases). Germline CDR1 is LNHDA and CDR2 is SQIVND (reference sequence). The CDR3 contains 15 residues. V gave up 10 bases and J gave up 6 bases, with 22 bases separating them. In DNA form, the CDR3 reads TGTGCCACTACCCCCACTGGACTTATCTTCAATGAGCAGTTCTTC. Amino acid sequence: CATTPTGLIFNEQFF. The variable domain in full, completed from reference TRBV19 and TRBJ2-1, reads DGGITQSPKYLFRKEGQNVTLSCEQNLNHDAMYWYRQDPGQGLRLIYYSQIVNDFQKGDIAEGYSVSREKKESFPLTVTSAQKNPTAFYLCATTPTGLIFNEQFFGPGTRLTVL.

V gene TRBV10-1 combines with J gene TRBJ1-2; TRBD1 might be the D (5 bases). This CDR3 contains 13 residues. Germline lookup yields CDR1 WNHNN and CDR2 SYGVQD (reference sequence). The V gene lost 5 bases and the J gene lost 4 bases, with 11 bases spanning the gap. CDR3 DNA: TGCGCCAGCAGTCGGGAGAGGGGCTATGGCTACACCTTC. Its translation: CASSRERGYGYTF.

V and J are TRBV24-1 and TRBJ1-1; no clear D. Trimming took 2 bases from V and 7 from J, leaving 10 bases between them. CDR3 length: 13 amino acids. Looked up from germline, CDR1 is KGHDR and CDR2 is SFDVKD. DNA for the CDR3: TGTGCCACCAGTGATTCGAGGGTCCTTGAAGCTTTCTTT. The encoded protein is CATSDSRVLEAFF.

The V call is TRBV5-4, the J call TRBJ2-7, with 7 bases matching TRBD1. CDR1 is SGHNT, CDR2 YYREEE, per germline (reference sequence). V shed 8 bases and J 2 bases; nucleotides not matched to a gene: 10. This CDR3 is 14 amino acids long. The chain's CDR3 is CASWNRGTTYEQYF. CDR3 nucleotides: TGTGCCAGTTGGAACAGGGGCACTACCTACGAGCAGTACTTC.

This rearrangement joins TRBV10-3 to TRBJ2-3, with D possibly TRBD2 on 6 matching bases. The ends were cut back, 6 bases at V and 6 bases at J, with 10 bases in the middle. Per the germline V gene, CDR1 is ENHRY and CDR2 is SYGVKD. There are 12 residues in the CDR3. The CDR3 nucleotides read TGTGCCATCAGGACGGCGGGGGATACGCAGTATTTT. This gives the protein CAIRTAGDTQYF.

The genes are TRBV29-1 and TRBJ1-2; D unclear. The CDR3 length is 11 residues. Deletions cut 4 bases from V and 10 bases from J, with 13 bases between. The germline CDR1 and CDR2 sequences are SQVTM and ANQGSEA. The CDR3 reads CSVVNLRFYTF. Here the CDR3 DNA reads TGCAGCGTTGTGAATCTCCGGTTCTACACCTTC.

The chain carries TRBV7-9 and TRBJ1-1, with D perhaps TRBD1 (5 bases). The V gene's germline CDR1 is SEHNR and CDR2 FQNEAQ (reference sequence). The CDR3 sequence is 12 residues long. Trimming left V 5 bases short and J 11 bases short, with 15 bases between. CDR3 in DNA: TGTGCCAGCAGCATTACAGGATACGAGGCTTTCTTT. This sequence encodes CASSITGYEAFF. Full variable domain (outside the CDR3, taken from reference TRBV7-9 and TRBJ1-1): DTGVSQNPRHKITKRGQNVTFRCDPISEHNRLYWYRQTLGQGPEFLTYFQNEAQLEKSRLLSDRFSAERPKGSFSTLEIQRTEQGDSAMYLCASSITGYEAFFGQGTRLTVV.

V usage is TRBV29-1 and J usage is TRBJ1-1, with TRBD1 matching over 9 bases. V lost 4 bases, J lost 10 bases, and 7 bases stayed unmatched. Germline V lookup: CDR1 SQVTM, CDR2 ANQGSEA. The CDR3 extends over 12 amino acids. CDR3 protein: CSVGGDRVGAFF. CDR3 DNA: TGCAGCGTTGGGGGGGACAGGGTAGGAGCTTTCTTT.

This chain joins TRBV19 and TRBJ1-6, with 8 bases fitting TRBD1. Germline trimming cut 3 bases from V and 0 bases from J; bases unmatched to any gene: 4. Looked up from germline, CDR1 is LNHDA and CDR2 is SQIVND (reference sequence). The length of the CDR3 is 17 residues. Written as DNA, the CDR3 is TGTGCCAGTAGTATCTGGACAGGGAGCTCCTATAATTCACCCCTCCACTTT. This translates into CASSIWTGSSYNSPLHF.

V and J are TRBV3-1 (or the pseudogene TRBV3-2) and TRBJ2-4, with TRBD2 matching over 8 bases. This CDR3 is 16 amino acids long. Germline values: CDR1 LGHDT, CDR2 YNNKEL (reference sequence). After removal of 4 bases from V and 6 bases from J, the junction contained 11 bases not matched to a gene. The DNA for the CDR3 is TGTGCCAGCAGCCCGACCTGGACGGGAGGGGGAAACATTCAGTACTTC. This translates into CASSPTWTGGGNIQYF.

The genes are TRBV11-2 and TRBJ1-4, with no clear D. In germline, CDR1 is SGHAT, CDR2 FQNNGV. CDR3 length: 16 amino acids. V lost 4 bases and J 6 bases, leaving 18 bases between the germline ends. This CDR3 reads CASSSPPRGPDEKLFF. DNA for the CDR3: TGTGCCAGCAGCTCCCCCCCCCGTGGGCCAGATGAAAAACTGTTTTTT.

The chain uses TRBV10-1 and TRBJ2-2; the D gene is possibly TRBD2 (6 bases). Trimming removed 7 bases from V and 3 bases from J, with 15 bases in between. Germline CDR1 is WNHNN and CDR2 is SYGVQD (reference sequence). This CDR3 comprises 15 residues. In nucleotides, the CDR3 is TGCGCCAGCAACGGAGGGGTCGGAGACACCGGGGAGCTGTTTTTT. This encodes CASNGGVGDTGELFF.

This rearrangement joins TRBV7-9 to TRBJ2-1, with 8 bases matching TRBD1. The CDR3 is 15 residues long. With 5 bases clipped from V and 8 bases from J, the junction kept 11 bases outside the gene matches. Germline CDR1 is SEHNR and CDR2 is FQNEAQ (reference sequence). Written as DNA, the CDR3 is TGTGCCAGCAGCCGCGGACAGGGCAGTATAGATGAGCAGTTCTTC. Amino acid sequence: CASSRGQGSIDEQFF.

The chain recombines TRBV11-2 with TRBJ2-1; 11 bases match TRBD2. The germline V gene has CDR1 SGHAT and CDR2 FQNNGV. The length of the CDR3 is 16 residues. Germline trimming cut 6 bases from V and 4 bases from J; bases unmatched to any gene: 8. The CDR3 nucleotides read TGTGCCAGCAGGATAGCGGGGGGGGGTAGTTACAATGAGCAGTTCTTC. This encodes CASRIAGGGSYNEQFF.

The V gene is TRBV5-1, the J gene TRBJ2-7; D unclear. Germline CDR1 and CDR2: SGHRS and YFSETQ. The CDR3 covers 13 residues. V was shortened by 0 bases and J by 7 bases, with 11 bases between the two germline ends. Here the CDR3 reads CASSLVPGQEQYF. The CDR3 DNA follows: TGCGCCAGCAGCTTGGTTCCGGGTCAGGAGCAGTACTTC.

The chain joins TRBV5-1 to TRBJ1-2; D is uncertain. The CDR3 contains 14 residues. The germline V and J ends were trimmed by 4 bases and 6 bases, with 16 bases remaining between them. Germline loops: CDR1 SGHRS, CDR2 YFSETQ. CDR3 in DNA: TGCGCCAGCAGCGATCTAACTAAGGAACATGGCTACACCTTC. Translating it yields CASSDLTKEHGYTF. The full variable domain, rest sourced from reference TRBV5-1 and TRBJ1-2, is KAGVTQTPRYLIKTRGQQVTLSCSPISGHRSVSWYQQTPGQGLQFLFEYFSETQRNKGNFPGRFSGRQFSNSRSEMNVSTLELGDSALYLCASSDLTKEHGYTFGSGTRLTVV.

The chain links TRBV7-2 to TRBJ1-5; D is possibly TRBD1 (6 bases). The V end lost 4 bases, the J end lost 7 bases, and 11 bases lay between the germline ends. Germline V gives CDR1 SGHTA, CDR2 FQGNSA. The CDR3 covers 13 residues. The CDR3 nucleotides read TGTGCCAGCAGCTCTCAGGGGTTGCAGCCCCAGCATTTT. It translates to CASSSQGLQPQHF.

This chain uses TRBV3-1 (or the pseudogene TRBV3-2) with TRBJ2-2, with D perhaps TRBD2 (5 bases). The germline V gene has CDR1 LGHDT and CDR2 YNNKEL (reference sequence). V lost 3 bases to trimming and J lost 4 bases, with 6 bases between them. The CDR3 is 13 amino acids. This CDR3 reads CASSQRVTGELFF. The CDR3, as DNA: TGTGCCAGCAGCCAGAGGGTCACCGGGGAGCTGTTTTTT.

V and J are TRBV4-1 and TRBJ1-5, with 7 bases matching TRBD1. This CDR3 region has 18 residues. With 4 bases clipped from V and 0 bases from J, the junction kept 12 bases outside the gene matches. Germline assignment: CDR1 MGHRA and CDR2 YSYEKL. Written as DNA, the CDR3 is TGCGCCAGCAGCCCCTTACCCCCCGGGACAGATAGCAATCAGCCCCAGCATTTT. Its translation: CASSPLPPGTDSNQPQHF.

In its sample, this clone was seen many times. J is TRBJ2-1 and V is TRBV6-4, with D possibly being TRBD1 (6 bases). The CDR3 covers 16 residues. Trimming left V 1 base short and J 1 base short, with 11 bases between. Germline CDR1 reads MRHNA; CDR2 reads SNTAGT. The CDR3 DNA reads as TGTGCCAGCAGTGACTTTAGGCAGGGGTCCTACAATGAGCAGTTCTTC. Its protein product is CASSDFRQGSYNEQFF.

CDR3 region: CASGVTGAGDTQYF. CDR3 nucleotides: TGTGCTAGTGGTGTTACAGGGGCCGGAGATACGCAGTATTTT. V is TRBV12-5 and J is TRBJ2-3; the match to TRBD1 covers 7 bases. The CDR3 totals 14 residues. Losses at the gene ends were 5 bases for V and 5 bases for J; bases not matched to a gene: 7. Germline V gives CDR1 LGHNT, CDR2 FRNRAP.

J is TRBJ1-1 and V is TRBV27; D possibly corresponds to TRBD1 (6 bases). The CDR3 spans 13 residues. Per the germline V gene, CDR1 is MNHEY and CDR2 is SMNVEV (reference sequence). Trimming left V 4 bases short and J 5 bases short, with 11 bases between. The CDR3 coding sequence is TGTGCCAGCAGTTCGTACCAGGGGACTGAAGCTTTCTTT. This translates into CASSSYQGTEAFF.

The chain carries TRBV9 and TRBJ2-3; 7 bases fit TRBD2. The junction had 10 bases not matched to a gene; V was cut back by 0 bases and J by 6 bases. The CDR3 contains 16 residues. Looked up from germline, CDR1 is SGDLS and CDR2 is YYNGEE. The CDR3 region is CASSVATGGGLDTQYF. CDR3 bases: TGTGCCAGCAGCGTAGCTACCGGGGGAGGGTTGGATACGCAGTATTTT.

The chain has TRBV15 and TRBJ1-2; D is perhaps TRBD1 (5 bases). CDR1 is LNHNV, CDR2 YYDKDF, per germline (reference sequence). Trimming cost V 8 bases and J 4 bases, with 17 bases left between them. The CDR3 is 14 residues long. The CDR3 protein is CATQVGGRAYGYTF. The CDR3 bases are TGTGCCACCCAAGTTGGTGGCAGGGCCTATGGCTACACCTTC. Using reference TRBV15 and TRBJ1-2 for the parts outside the CDR3, the full variable domain is DAMVIQNPRYQVTQFGKPVTLSCSQTLNHNVMYWYQQKSSQAPKLLFHYYDKDFNNEADTPDNFQSRRPNTSFCFLDIRSPGLGDTAMYLCATQVGGRAYGYTFGSGTRLTVV.

The gene calls are TRBV6-1 and TRBJ2-5; TRBD2 is a possible D gene (6 bases). The CDR3 extends over 14 amino acids. Germline CDR1 and CDR2: MNHNS and SASEGT. V gave up 3 bases and J gave up 1 base, with 9 bases separating them. CDR3 residues: CASSDVGGQETQYF. The CDR3 region has the DNA TGTGCCAGCAGTGACGTGGGGGGCCAAGAGACCCAGTACTTC.

V is TRBV10-3 and J is TRBJ1-2; D is unresolved. Trimming left V 3 bases short and J 2 bases short, with 13 bases between. Germline CDR1 ENHRY, CDR2 SYGVKD. The CDR3 is 15 amino acids. CDR3 region: CAISDFRSDNYGYTF. The DNA for the CDR3 is TGTGCCATCAGTGATTTCAGGTCAGACAACTATGGCTACACCTTC.